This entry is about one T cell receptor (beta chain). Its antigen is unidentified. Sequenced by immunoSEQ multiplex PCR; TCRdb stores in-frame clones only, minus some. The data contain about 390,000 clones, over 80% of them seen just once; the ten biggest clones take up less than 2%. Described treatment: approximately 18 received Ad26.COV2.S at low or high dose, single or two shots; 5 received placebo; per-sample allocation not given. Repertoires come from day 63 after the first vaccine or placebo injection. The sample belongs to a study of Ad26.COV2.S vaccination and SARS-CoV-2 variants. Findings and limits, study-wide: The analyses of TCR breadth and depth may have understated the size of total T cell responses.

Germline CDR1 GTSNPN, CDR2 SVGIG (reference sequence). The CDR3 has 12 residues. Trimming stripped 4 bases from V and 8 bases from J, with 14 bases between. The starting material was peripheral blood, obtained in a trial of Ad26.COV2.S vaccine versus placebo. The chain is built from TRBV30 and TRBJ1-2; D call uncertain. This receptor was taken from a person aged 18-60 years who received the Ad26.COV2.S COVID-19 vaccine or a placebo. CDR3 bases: TGTGCCTGGAATTTGGACCTGGCGGGCTACACCTTC. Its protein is CAWNLDLAGYTF.